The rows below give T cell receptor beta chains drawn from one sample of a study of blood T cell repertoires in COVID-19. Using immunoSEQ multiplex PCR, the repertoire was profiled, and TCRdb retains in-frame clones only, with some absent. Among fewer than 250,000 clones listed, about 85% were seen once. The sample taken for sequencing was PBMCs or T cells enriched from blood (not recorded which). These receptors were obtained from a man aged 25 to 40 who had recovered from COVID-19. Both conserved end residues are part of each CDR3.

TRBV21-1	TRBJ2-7	CASSKERDRLPSYEQYF
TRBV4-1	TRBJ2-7	CASSHPDRYYEQYF
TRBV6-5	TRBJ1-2	CASRPDGNYGYTF
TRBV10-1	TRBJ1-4	CARRRNSANEKLFF
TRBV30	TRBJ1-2	CAWSVSFGTGNGYTF
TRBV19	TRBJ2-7	CASSMRSGSEQYF
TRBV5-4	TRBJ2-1	CASSPGQGYNEQFF
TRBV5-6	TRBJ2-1	CASSLGQFLNEQFF
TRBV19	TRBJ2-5	CASSIEGGETQYF
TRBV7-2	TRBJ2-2	CASSFREAGELFF
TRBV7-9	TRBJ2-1	CASSIGLSSYNEQFF
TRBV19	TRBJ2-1	CASSGGLSYNEQFF
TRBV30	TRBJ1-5	CAWTKGAYGTNFGNQPQHF
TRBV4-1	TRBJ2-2	CASSLKGGGRGTGELFF
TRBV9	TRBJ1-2	CASDRVGYGYTF
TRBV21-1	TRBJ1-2	CASSSRTGRKGYGYTF
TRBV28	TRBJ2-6	CASSEQGPLLTF
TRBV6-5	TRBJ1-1	CASTRDRVGNTEAFF
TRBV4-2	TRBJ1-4	CASSQDRDRGEKLFF
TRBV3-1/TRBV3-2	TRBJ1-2	CASSQAGTGFYGYTF
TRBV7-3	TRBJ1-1	CASRAGVLSEAFF
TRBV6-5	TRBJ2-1	CASSYSGTSGGAEQFF
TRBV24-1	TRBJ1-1	CATGYRVRYTEAFF
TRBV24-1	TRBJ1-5	CATSDQDSYQPQHF
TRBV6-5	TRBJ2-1	CASSYSPSGSYNEQFF
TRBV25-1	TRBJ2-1	CASSEAVYNEQFF
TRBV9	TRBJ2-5	CASSVATGSMETQYF
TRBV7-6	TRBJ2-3	CASSLELAGGTDTQYF
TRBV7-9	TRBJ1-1	CASRQPGPNTEAFF
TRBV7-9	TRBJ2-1	CASSPGTSGGPAYNEQFF
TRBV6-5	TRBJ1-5	CASSSAGYNQPQHF
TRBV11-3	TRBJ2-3	CASSLGRRELADTQYF
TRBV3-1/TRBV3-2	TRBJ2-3	CASSSGSYRATSDTQYF
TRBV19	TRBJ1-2	CASSPGGQVYGYTF
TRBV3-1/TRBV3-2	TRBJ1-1	CASSFTVNTEAFF
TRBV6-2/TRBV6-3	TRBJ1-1	CASSNLDRLNTEAFF
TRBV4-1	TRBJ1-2	CASSQETGAVSYTF
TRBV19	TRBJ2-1	CASSIPGSYNEQFF
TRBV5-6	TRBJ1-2	CASTQYRDGYTF
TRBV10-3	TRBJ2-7	CAISTTGDYEQYF
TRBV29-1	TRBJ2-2	CSVERTSGGLTGELFF
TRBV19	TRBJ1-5	CASSNPRVVQYQPQHF
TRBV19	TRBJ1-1	CASSMEGGNTEAFF
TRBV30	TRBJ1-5	CAWSKQGGGQPQHF
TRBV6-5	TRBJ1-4	CASGRTGPNEKLFF
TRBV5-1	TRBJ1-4	CASSLARRGQVRENEKLFF
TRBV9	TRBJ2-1	CASSALAGGPNEQFF
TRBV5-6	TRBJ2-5	CASSLLTQESQKTQYF
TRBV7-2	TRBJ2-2	CASSIRQGRTTGELFF
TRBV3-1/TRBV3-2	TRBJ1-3	CASSHSGDGNTIYF
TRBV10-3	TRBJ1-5	CATQSSGSHSNQPQHF
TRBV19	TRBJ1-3	CASSIQGLLNGNTIYF
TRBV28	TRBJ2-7	CASTRLAGGPAYEQYF
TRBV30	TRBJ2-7	CAAARYYEQYF